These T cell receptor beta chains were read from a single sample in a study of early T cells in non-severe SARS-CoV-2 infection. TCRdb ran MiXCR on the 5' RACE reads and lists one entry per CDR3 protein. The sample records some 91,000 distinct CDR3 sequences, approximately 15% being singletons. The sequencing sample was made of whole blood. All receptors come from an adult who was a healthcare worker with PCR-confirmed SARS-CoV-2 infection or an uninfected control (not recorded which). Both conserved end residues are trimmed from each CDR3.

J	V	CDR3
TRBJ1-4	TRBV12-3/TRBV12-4	ASSSTGINEKLF
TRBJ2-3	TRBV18	ASSPRSQGEIYTQY
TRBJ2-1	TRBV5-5	ASSAGGAYNEQF
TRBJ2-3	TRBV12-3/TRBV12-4	ASSLMRLAEAQ
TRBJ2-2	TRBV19	ASTYTGELF
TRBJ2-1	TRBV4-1	ASRGEGRRRNEQF
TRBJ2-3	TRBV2	ASSGLSTTDTQY
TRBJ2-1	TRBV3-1	ASSQWSYDEQF
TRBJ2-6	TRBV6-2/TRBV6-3	ASSYAFSGANVLT
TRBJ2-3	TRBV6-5	ASRRDGLNTDTQY
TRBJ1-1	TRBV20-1	IATRGLLRTEAF
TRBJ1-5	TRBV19	ASSREINQPQH
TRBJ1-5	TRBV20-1	SARVGGYQPQH
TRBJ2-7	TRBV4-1	ASSQPAGIEQY
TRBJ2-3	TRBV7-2	ASSFREDTQY
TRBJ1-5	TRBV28	ASSPRDRGPNQPQH
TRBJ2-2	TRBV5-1	ASSLAGAGNTGELF